This TCR gamma chain was captured by sequencing in a study of Vδ1+ human thymocytes. Trimming took 4 bases from V and 0 from J; bases not matched to a gene: 11. This CDR3 contains 17 residues. Germline V gene lookup returns CDR1 VENAVY and CDR2 YDSYNSRV. Between roughly 98% and 99.6% of sorted thymocytes were Vdelta1+. The template was reverse-transcribed extracted RNA. CDR3 amplicons came from multiplex PCR with pooled V-gene forward and constant-region reverse primers. TCRdb processed the multiplex PCR reads again with the CATT caller. The data hold 36,000 or so gamma-chain clones, with roughly a fifth observed a single time. Findings and caveats of the study: Thymic TRG and TRD repertoires appeared highly polyclonal, with Gaussian CDR3 length distributions.

Details on this clone: The antigen is unknown.

The sample taken for sequencing was Vdelta1+ gamma-delta thymocytes from the thymus. This sample's subset: FACS-sorted CD3+ TCRalphabeta- TCRVdelta1+ TCRVdelta2- thymocytes. This clonotype originated in a girl under three years old who had congenital heart surgery. The chain couples TRGV8 to TRGJP2. CDR3 loop: CATWDGPTHSSDWIKTF. The CDR3 DNA sequence: TGTGCCACCTGGGACGGGCCTACCCATAGTAGTGATTGGATCAAGACGTTT.